This is a list of T cell receptor beta chains from one sample in a study of T cells in tumors after PD-1 blockade. Assay used: immunoSEQ multiplex PCR; TCRdb lists only in-frame clones, some missing. The data show 61,000 or so clones, just under 80% seen once. Specimen: PBMCs, collected before anti-PD-1 treatment. The source of these receptors is a human donor with basal cell carcinoma. The CDR3 runs from the conserved cysteine through the conserved F or W. The D gene is left open where the match is weak. Clone size appears in some rows only: once, few, many, or a class for an expanded clone.

>NA|TRBV29-1|TRBJ1-2|NA
CSVGTREGGYTF
TGCAGCGTTGGTACACGGGAAGGAGGCTACACCTTC
>few|TRBV5-1|TRBJ2-5|TRBD1
CASSSGQGQETQYF
TGCGCCAGCAGCTCGGGACAGGGTCAAGAGACCCAGTACTTC
>NA|TRBV25-1|TRBJ2-7|NA
CASSERDGPYEQYF
TGTGCCAGCAGTGAACGGGACGGGCCCTACGAGCAGTACTTC
>few|TRBV9|TRBJ1-2|TRBD1
CASSVGGQANYGYTF
TGTGCCAGCAGCGTAGGAGGACAGGCTAACTATGGCTACACCTTC
>once|TRBV30|TRBJ2-5|TRBD1
CAWDRGRLKETQYF
TGTGCCTGGGACAGGGGGCGCCTTAAAGAGACCCAGTACTTC
>once|TRBV14|TRBJ1-2|NA
CASSQGAGEILYGYTF
TGTGCCAGCAGCCAGGGCGCTGGAGAGATCCTCTATGGCTACACCTTC
>NA|TRBV20-1|TRBJ2-5|NA
CSAGWETQYF
TGCAGTGCCGGGTGGGAGACCCAGTACTTC
>NA|TRBV6-5|TRBJ1-5|NA
CATARALNQPQHF
TGTGCCACCGCGAGGGCGCTCAATCAGCCCCAGCATTTT
>NA|TRBV18|TRBJ2-7|NA
CASSPRSGAEQYF
TGTGCCAGCTCACCGAGGTCAGGGGCCGAGCAGTACTTC
>once|TRBV25-1|TRBJ1-2|NA
CASSDPGPAGYTF
TGTGCCAGCAGTGACCCAGGGCCCGCTGGCTACACCTTC
>NA|TRBV12-3/TRBV12-4|TRBJ1-5|NA
CASSLGVHQPQHF
TGTGCCAGCAGTTTAGGTGTTCATCAGCCCCAGCATTTT
>few|TRBV13|TRBJ1-6|NA
CASSLGQGMGNSPLHF
TGTGCCAGCAGCTTGGGCCAGGGAATGGGAAATTCACCCCTCCACTTT
>few|TRBV5-4|TRBJ2-5|TRBD1
CASSSGEGQSTFETQYF
TGTGCCAGCAGCTCGGGTGAGGGACAGTCGACTTTTGAGACCCAGTACTTC
>NA|TRBV10-2|TRBJ1-1|NA
CASGETGRRTNTEAFF
TGCGCCAGCGGAGAAACGGGACGGAGGACCAACACTGAAGCTTTCTTT
>NA|TRBV5-1|TRBJ2-7|NA
CASSLGRAGEQYF
TGCGCCAGCAGCTTAGGTAGGGCGGGAGAGCAGTACTTC
>NA|TRBV18|TRBJ1-4|NA
CASSIGEANEKLFF
TGTGCCAGCTCTATCGGAGAGGCTAATGAAAAACTGTTTTTT
>NA|TRBV6-5|TRBJ1-3|TRBD1
CASSQDRFSGNTIYF
TGTGCCAGCAGTCAGGACAGGTTCTCTGGAAACACCATATATTTT
>NA|TRBV6-4|TRBJ1-6|NA
CASRPPGVNSPLHF
TGTGCCAGCAGACCTCCGGGGGTTAATTCACCCCTCCACTTT
>NA|TRBV6-6|TRBJ1-6|NA
CASREGSSYNSPLHF
TGTGCCAGCAGGGAGGGAAGCTCCTATAATTCACCCCTCCACTTT
>NA|TRBV30|TRBJ1-2|TRBD1
CAWRTGGYGYTF
TGTGCCTGGAGGACAGGGGGCTATGGCTACACCTTC
>NA|TRBV11-2|TRBJ2-3|NA
CASSFYSRPLRDTDTQYF
TGTGCCAGCAGCTTTTACTCTAGGCCCCTGAGGGACACAGATACGCAGTATTTT
>NA|TRBV7-6|TRBJ2-2|NA
CASSLKFPSNTGELFF
TGTGCCAGCAGCTTAAAATTCCCGTCGAACACCGGGGAGCTGTTTTTT
>NA|TRBV5-1|TRBJ2-7|TRBD2
CASSLTSGVYEQYF
TGCGCCAGCAGCTTAACTAGCGGGGTCTACGAGCAGTACTTC
>NA|TRBV12-3/TRBV12-4|TRBJ2-7|NA
CASSYSGPYEQYF
TGTGCCAGCAGTTACTCGGGTCCCTACGAGCAGTACTTC
>few|TRBV14|TRBJ1-1|NA
CASSQGGNTEAFF
TGTGCCAGCAGCCAGGGAGGGAACACTGAAGCTTTCTTT
>NA|TRBV19|TRBJ2-4|NA
CASNVQGTNIQYF
TGTGCCAGTAATGTGCAGGGGACAAACATTCAGTACTTC
>NA|TRBV9|TRBJ1-6|NA
CASSVGFGNSPLHF
TGTGCCAGCAGCGTGGGATTTGGTAATTCACCCCTCCACTTT
>NA|TRBV2|TRBJ1-1|NA
CALGWTNTEAFF
TGTGCCTTAGGATGGACAAACACTGAAGCTTTCTTT
>NA|TRBV24-1|TRBJ2-1|NA
CATSDTQGGRYNEQFF
TGTGCCACCAGTGATACTCAGGGTGGGCGGTACAATGAGCAGTTCTTC
>once|TRBV19|TRBJ2-3|TRBD2
CASSSGLAVTSTDTQYF
TGTGCCAGTAGTTCAGGACTAGCGGTGACTAGCACAGATACGCAGTATTTT
>NA|TRBV27|TRBJ2-7|TRBD1
CASTANTGTGSEQYF
TGTGCCAGCACTGCAAATACCGGGACAGGTAGCGAGCAGTACTTC
>NA|TRBV18|TRBJ2-1|TRBD1
CASSPQGTGLGNEQFF
TGTGCCAGCTCACCACAGGGGACAGGGCTGGGGAATGAGCAGTTCTTC
>once|TRBV30|TRBJ2-1|NA
CAWSVSTHSYNEQFF
TGTGCCTGGAGTGTTAGCACCCACTCCTACAATGAGCAGTTCTTC
>NA|TRBV5-5|TRBJ1-1|NA
CASSLVGGTNTEAFF
TGTGCCAGCAGCTTGGTGGGGGGGACGAACACTGAAGCTTTCTTT
>once|TRBV9|TRBJ1-2|NA
CASSVRIDYGYTF
TGTGCCAGCAGCGTCCGTATCGATTATGGCTACACCTTC
>NA|TRBV5-5|TRBJ2-3|NA
CASSFTSSTDTQYF
TGTGCCAGCAGCTTTACCAGTAGCACAGATACGCAGTATTTT
>NA|TRBV10-2|TRBJ2-7|NA
CASSEAQPLGSSYEQYF
TGCGCCAGCAGTGAGGCACAACCTTTAGGTTCCTCCTACGAGCAGTACTTC
>NA|TRBV6-1|TRBJ1-2|NA
CASSDRQGIGGYTF
TGTGCCAGCAGTGACCGGCAGGGGATCGGTGGCTACACCTTC